These 14 T cell receptor beta chains share one sample of origin, sequenced in a study of siplizumab effects on memory and regulatory T cells. The method was immunoSEQ multiplex PCR; TCRdb's version includes in-frame clones alone and lacks a portion of them. The repertoire has some 97,000 clones, 75% to 95% of them found once; the top ten carry more than 2.5%. The sequencing sample was made of CD4+ T cells sorted from blood. These receptors were obtained from a human donor in good health. Some clones in this sample may be carry-over from other donors' samples.

The rearrangement uses TRBV28 and TRBJ2-7; D is possibly TRBD2 (7 bases). Per the germline V gene, CDR1 is MDHEN and CDR2 is SYDVKM. This CDR3 comprises 15 residues. Trimming took off 3 bases at V and 3 bases at J, with 15 bases between the two ends. The CDR3 DNA reads TGTGCCAGCAGTTTGGGGGGGGCATTCTTCTACGAGCAGTACTTC. It specifies CASSLGGAFFYEQYF.

This clone has just a few counts. This chain joins TRBV9 and TRBJ2-1; 7 nucleotides align to TRBD1. Losses at the gene ends were 6 bases for V and 2 bases for J; bases not matched to a gene: 5. Germline V gene sequence: CDR1 SGDLS, CDR2 YYNGEE. The CDR3 runs to 14 residues. For the CDR3, the DNA is TGTGCCAGCACTCCTGGGACAGCCTACAATGAGCAGTTCTTC. Protein: CASTPGTAYNEQFF.

The rearrangement links TRBV5-4 to TRBJ2-1; TRBD2 matches 11 bases. The CDR3 extends over 16 amino acids. Germline CDR1 and CDR2: SGHNT and YYREEE (reference sequence). V dropped 2 bases and J dropped 1; count of bases not matched to a gene: 2. In nucleotides, the CDR3 is TGTGCCAGCAGCTTCACTAGCGGGGGATCCTACAATGAGCAGTTCTTC. Protein: CASSFTSGGSYNEQFF.

The rearrangement uses TRBV10-3 and TRBJ1-5; D gene uncertain. This CDR3 comprises 13 residues. Germline CDR1 reads ENHRY; CDR2 reads SYGVKD. V lost 8 bases and J 0 bases, leaving 8 bases between the germline ends. The CDR3 is CAIGNDSNQPQHF. The CDR3 region has the DNA TGTGCCATCGGTAACGATAGCAATCAGCCCCAGCATTTT.

V usage is TRBV27 and J usage is TRBJ1-5, with a weak D call TRBD1 (5 bases). The CDR3 is 14 amino acids. Trimming removed 3 bases at V and 0 bases at J, with 6 bases between. CDR1 is MNHEY and CDR2 is SMNVEV in the germline V gene (reference sequence). The CDR3 DNA is TGTGCCAGCAGTTTGGGGGGTAGCAATCAGCCCCAGCATTTT. It encodes CASSLGGSNQPQHF.

V is TRBV28 and J is TRBJ2-1; 8 bases align to TRBD2. There are 17 residues in the CDR3. Germline-derived CDR1 and CDR2 are MDHEN and SYDVKM. J was trimmed by 2 bases and V by 5 bases; bases with no gene match: 11. CDR3: CASSLITGTRAYNEQFF. In nucleotides, the CDR3 is TGTGCCAGCAGTCTCATTACCGGGACTAGGGCCTACAATGAGCAGTTCTTC.

This clone was seen more than once but under ten times. V is TRBV19 and J is TRBJ2-6, with D unclear. The CDR3 is made up of 14 amino acids. V gave up 7 bases and J gave up 2 bases, with 9 bases separating them. Germline CDR1 and CDR2: LNHDA and SQIVND (reference sequence). The DNA of the CDR3 is TGTGCCAGTAATGGTTTGGCTGGGGCCAACGTCCTGACTTTC. This encodes CASNGLAGANVLTF.

This clone was detected only once. This chain links TRBV5-5 with TRBJ1-5; TRBD1 agrees at 12 bases. The CDR3 runs to 15 residues. The J segment lost 7 bases and the V segment lost 4 bases, leaving 6 bases of the junction unmatched. Germline-derived CDR1 and CDR2 are SGHKS and YYEKEE (reference sequence). As DNA, the CDR3 is TGTGCCAGCAGCCTCGGGACAGGGGGCGAGCAGCCCCAGCATTTT. It codes for CASSLGTGGEQPQHF.

This chain links TRBV6-1 with TRBJ2-7; D gene ambiguous. This CDR3 comprises 13 residues. Germline V gives CDR1 MNHNS, CDR2 SASEGT. With 7 bases removed from V and 7 bases from J, the gap between germline ends came to 17 bases. In DNA, the CDR3 is TGTGCCAGCACCAGACCTGGCTCCGAGGAGCAGTACTTC. Translating it yields CASTRPGSEEQYF.

This clone is a singleton in its sample. The chain combines TRBV14 with TRBJ2-4, with 7 bases identical to TRBD1. The V gene end was trimmed by 0 bases and the J gene end by 0 bases; junction bases not matched to a gene: 8. Germline CDR1 and CDR2: SGHDN and FVKESK. This CDR3 is 18 amino acids long. This CDR3 is CASSQDWMSGGAKNIQYF. CDR3 nucleotide sequence: TGTGCCAGCAGCCAAGATTGGATGTCAGGGGGAGCCAAAAACATTCAGTACTTC.

V is TRBV2 and J is TRBJ1-5, with 7 positions matching TRBD1. V trimming: 3 bases; J trimming: 7 bases; junction bases outside the gene matches: 6. The CDR3 totals 14 residues. CDR1 and CDR2 (germline): SNHLY, FYNNEI. The CDR3 DNA reads TGTGCCAGCAGTGATAACAGGGGAAGCCAGCCCCAGCATTTT. It encodes CASSDNRGSQPQHF.

This chain links TRBV4-1 with TRBJ2-1, with 14 bases aligning to TRBD2. Germline CDR1 is MGHRA and CDR2 is YSYEKL. The V and J ends lost 4 bases and 9 bases, in that order; junction bases with no gene match: 8. This CDR3 is 16 amino acids long. The CDR3 region is CASSLLGLAGESEQFF. DNA for the CDR3: TGCGCCAGCAGCCTATTGGGACTAGCGGGAGAAAGTGAGCAGTTCTTC.

CDR3 in DNA: TGTGCCAGCAGCCCCGCTGGGGCCAACGTCCTGACTTTC. Translated, it gives CASSPAGANVLTF. The chain combines TRBV7-9 with TRBJ2-6; D is uncertain. Germline-derived CDR1 and CDR2 are SEHNR and FQNEAQ (reference sequence). V dropped 5 bases and J dropped 2 bases, with 4 bases sitting between them. This CDR3 comprises 13 residues.

The CDR3 nucleotides are TGTGCCAGCAGGGATACTTCAAGGGGGACTGAAGCTTTCTTT. This encodes CASRDTSRGTEAFF. This chain joins TRBV6-4 and TRBJ1-1, with a possible D match to TRBD1 (6 bases). The CDR3 covers 14 residues. V lost 6 bases, J lost 5 bases, and 16 bases lay in between. Looked up from germline, CDR1 is MRHNA and CDR2 is SNTAGT.